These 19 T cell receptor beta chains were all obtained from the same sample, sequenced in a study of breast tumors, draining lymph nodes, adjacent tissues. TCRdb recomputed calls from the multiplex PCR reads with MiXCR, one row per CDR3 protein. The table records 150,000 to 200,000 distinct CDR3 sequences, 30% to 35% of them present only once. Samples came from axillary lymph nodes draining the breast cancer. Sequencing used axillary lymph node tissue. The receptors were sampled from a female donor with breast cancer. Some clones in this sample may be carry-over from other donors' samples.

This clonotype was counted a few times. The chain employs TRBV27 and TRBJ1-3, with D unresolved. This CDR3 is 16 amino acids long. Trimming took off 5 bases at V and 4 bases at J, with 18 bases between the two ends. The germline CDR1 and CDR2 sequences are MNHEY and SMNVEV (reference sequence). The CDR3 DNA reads TGTGCCAGCAGTCCCGTATGGGCAGATAAAGGAAACACCATATATTTT. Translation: CASSPVWADKGNTIYF.

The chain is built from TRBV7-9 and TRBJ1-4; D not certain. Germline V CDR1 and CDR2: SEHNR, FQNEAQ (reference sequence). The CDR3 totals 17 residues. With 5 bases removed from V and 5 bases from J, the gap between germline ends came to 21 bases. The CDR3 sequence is CASSLSRGNSYNEKLFF. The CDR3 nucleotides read TGTGCCAGCAGCCTAAGTCGTGGGAACTCCTACAATGAAAAACTGTTTTTT.

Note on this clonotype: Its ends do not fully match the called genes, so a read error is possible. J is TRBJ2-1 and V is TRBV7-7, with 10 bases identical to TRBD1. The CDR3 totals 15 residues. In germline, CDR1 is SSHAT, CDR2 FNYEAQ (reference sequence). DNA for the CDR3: TGTGCTAGCAGCTTAGGGACAGGGGACTACAATGAGCAGCTCTTC. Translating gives CASSLGTGDYNEQLF.

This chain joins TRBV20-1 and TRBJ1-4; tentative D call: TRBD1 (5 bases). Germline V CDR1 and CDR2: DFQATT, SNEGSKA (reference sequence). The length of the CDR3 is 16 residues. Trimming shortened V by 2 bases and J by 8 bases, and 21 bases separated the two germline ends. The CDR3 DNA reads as TGCAGTGCTAGACCTGGTCCAGCGGGGGTGAAGGAAAAACTGTTTTTT. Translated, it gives CSARPGPAGVKEKLFF.

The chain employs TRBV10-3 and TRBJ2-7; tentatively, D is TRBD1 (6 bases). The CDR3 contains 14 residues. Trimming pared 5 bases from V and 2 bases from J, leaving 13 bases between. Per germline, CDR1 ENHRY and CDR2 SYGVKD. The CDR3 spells CAISSGAVPYEQYF. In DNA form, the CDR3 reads TGTGCCATCAGTTCAGGGGCAGTTCCCTACGAGCAGTACTTC.

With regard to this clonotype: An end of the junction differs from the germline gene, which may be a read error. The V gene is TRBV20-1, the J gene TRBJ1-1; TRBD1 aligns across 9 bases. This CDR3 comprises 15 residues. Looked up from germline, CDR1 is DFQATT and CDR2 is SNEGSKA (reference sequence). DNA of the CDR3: TGCAGTGCTAAAGGCCGGGACAGGGTGAACTCTGAAGCTTTCTTT. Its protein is CSAKGRDRVNSEAFF.

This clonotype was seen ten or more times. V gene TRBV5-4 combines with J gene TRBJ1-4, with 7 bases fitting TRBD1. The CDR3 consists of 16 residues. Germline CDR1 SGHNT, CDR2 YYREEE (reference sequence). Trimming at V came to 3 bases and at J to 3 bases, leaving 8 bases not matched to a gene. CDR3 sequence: CASSSDRERSNEKLFF. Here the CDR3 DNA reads TGTGCCAGCAGCTCCGACAGGGAGAGGTCTAATGAAAAACTGTTTTTT.

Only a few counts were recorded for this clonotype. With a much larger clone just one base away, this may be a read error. CDR3 sequence: CSARDYQDTATQYF. The CDR3 region has the DNA TGCAGTGCTAGAGATTATCAGGACACAGCTACGCAGTATTTT. This chain links TRBV20-1 with TRBJ2-3, with a weak D call TRBD1 (5 bases). CDR1 DFQATT and CDR2 SNEGSKA come from the germline V gene (reference sequence). The CDR3 is 14 amino acids.

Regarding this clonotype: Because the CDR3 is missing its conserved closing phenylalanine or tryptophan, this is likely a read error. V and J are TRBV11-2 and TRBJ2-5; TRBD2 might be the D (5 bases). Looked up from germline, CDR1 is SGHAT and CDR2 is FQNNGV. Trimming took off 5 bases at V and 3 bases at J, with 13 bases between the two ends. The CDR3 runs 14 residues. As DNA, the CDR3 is TGTGCCAGCAGCCAAGAGGGCCGAAAAGAGACCCAGTACTCC. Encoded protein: CASSQEGRKETQYS.

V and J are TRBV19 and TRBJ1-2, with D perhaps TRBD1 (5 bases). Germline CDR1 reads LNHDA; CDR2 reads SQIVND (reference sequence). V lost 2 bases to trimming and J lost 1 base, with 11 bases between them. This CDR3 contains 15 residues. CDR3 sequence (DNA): TGTGCCAGTAGTATAAGGGCAGGGAGTAACTATGGCTACACCTTC. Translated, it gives CASSIRAGSNYGYTF.

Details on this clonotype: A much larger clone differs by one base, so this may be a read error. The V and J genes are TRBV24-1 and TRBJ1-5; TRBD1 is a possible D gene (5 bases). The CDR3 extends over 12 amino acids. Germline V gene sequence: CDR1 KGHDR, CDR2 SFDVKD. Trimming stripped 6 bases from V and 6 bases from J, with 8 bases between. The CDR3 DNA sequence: TGTGCCACCAGTTTAAGGGGTCAGCCCCAGCATTTT. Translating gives CATSLRGQPQHF.

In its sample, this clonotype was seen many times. CDR3 residues: CASKSSVYNEQFF. CDR3 DNA sequence: TGTGCCAGCAAAAGCTCCGTGTACAATGAGCAGTTCTTC. This chain uses TRBV6-5 with TRBJ2-1; D gene ambiguous. From germline, CDR1 is MNHEY and CDR2 SVGAGI. The CDR3 is 13 amino acids. V lost 7 bases and J 4 bases, leaving 11 bases between the germline ends.

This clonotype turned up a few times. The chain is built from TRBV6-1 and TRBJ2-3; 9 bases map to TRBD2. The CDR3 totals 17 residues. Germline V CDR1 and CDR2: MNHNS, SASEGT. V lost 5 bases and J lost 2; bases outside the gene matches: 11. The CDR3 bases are TGTGCCAGCAGTCTTAGGCTAGCGGGATCCTACACAGATACGCAGTATTTT. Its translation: CASSLRLAGSYTDTQYF.

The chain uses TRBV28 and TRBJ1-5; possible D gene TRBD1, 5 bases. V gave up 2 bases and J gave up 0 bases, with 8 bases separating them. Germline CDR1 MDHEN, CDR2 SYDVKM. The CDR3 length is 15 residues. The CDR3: CASSLGRDSNQPQHF. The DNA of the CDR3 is TGTGCCAGCAGTTTAGGCAGGGATAGCAATCAGCCCCAGCATTTT.

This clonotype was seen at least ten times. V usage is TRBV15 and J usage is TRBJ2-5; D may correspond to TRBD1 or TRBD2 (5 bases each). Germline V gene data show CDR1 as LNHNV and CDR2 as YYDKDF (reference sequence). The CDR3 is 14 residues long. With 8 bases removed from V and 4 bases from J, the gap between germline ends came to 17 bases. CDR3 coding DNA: TGTGCCACCGAGGGGTCAACGAGACGAGAGACCCAGTACTTC. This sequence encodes CATEGSTRRETQYF.

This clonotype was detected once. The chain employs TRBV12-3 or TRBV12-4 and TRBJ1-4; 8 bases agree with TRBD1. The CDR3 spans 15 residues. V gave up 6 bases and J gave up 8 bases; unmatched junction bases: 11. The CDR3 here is CASSSLQGAKEKLFF. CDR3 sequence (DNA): TGTGCCAGCAGCTCTCTCCAGGGGGCAAAGGAAAAACTGTTTTTT.

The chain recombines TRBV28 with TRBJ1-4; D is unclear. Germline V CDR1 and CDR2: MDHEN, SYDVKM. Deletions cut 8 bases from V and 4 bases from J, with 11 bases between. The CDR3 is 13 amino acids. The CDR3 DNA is TGTGCCAGCCATCCGGGATTTAATGAAAAACTGTTTTTT. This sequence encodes CASHPGFNEKLFF.

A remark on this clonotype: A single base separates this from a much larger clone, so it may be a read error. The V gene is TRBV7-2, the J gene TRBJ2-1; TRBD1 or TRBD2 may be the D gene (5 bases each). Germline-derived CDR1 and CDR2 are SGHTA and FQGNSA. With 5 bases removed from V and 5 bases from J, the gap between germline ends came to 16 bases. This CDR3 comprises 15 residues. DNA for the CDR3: TGTGCCAGCAGCGACTATCCAGGGACCCACAATGAGCAGTTCTTC. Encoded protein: CASSDYPGTHNEQFF.

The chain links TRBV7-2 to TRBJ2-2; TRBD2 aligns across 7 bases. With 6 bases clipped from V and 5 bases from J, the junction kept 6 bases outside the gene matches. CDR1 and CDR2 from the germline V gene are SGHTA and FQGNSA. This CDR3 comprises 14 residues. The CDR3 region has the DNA TGTGCCAGCAGTTCGGGGGGTGAAACCGGGGAGCTGTTTTTT. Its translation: CASSSGGETGELFF.